These 4 T cell receptor beta chains originate from one sample sequenced in a study of CD4 T cells in relation to SARS-CoV-2 and coronaviruses (dated by TCRdb to the early 2020s). The library was obtained by the immunoSEQ multiplex PCR assay. Not all clones reach the TCRdb copy of this immuneACCESS table, which keeps in-frame sequences only. Checked studies attribute under half of the gap to unresolved V genes and leave the rest unexplained. Present in this sample are some 29,000 clones, 70% to 85% of which were seen just once. The ten largest make up approximately 15% of the sample. The antigens of these receptors remain unknown. CD4+ T cells from unexposed donors were collected before the COVID-19 pandemic (2011-2018). After around 11 days of culture, CD4+ T cells were isolated with the EasySep CD4+ T cell isolation kit. Sequencing used CD4+ T cells from PBMCs, cultured in vitro. The receptors shown here come from a human donor in good health.

V is TRBV7-2 and J is TRBJ1-6; perhaps TRBD1 as D (5 bases). In germline, CDR1 is SGHTA, CDR2 FQGNSA. The CDR3 has 15 amino acids. The V and J ends lost 6 bases and 7 bases respectively, with 16 bases between them. CDR3 loop: CASSKEGSWNSPLHF. The CDR3 region has the DNA TGTGCCAGCAGTAAGGAGGGGTCTTGGAATTCACCCCTCCACTTT.

The chain combines TRBV5-1 with TRBJ1-3; the D is unclear. The V and J ends lost 1 base and 2 bases respectively, with 7 bases between them. CDR1 SGHRS and CDR2 YFSETQ come from the germline V gene. CDR3 length equals 14 residues. CDR3 in amino acids: CASSLLGTGNTIYF. CDR3 bases: TGCGCCAGCAGCTTGTTGGGAACTGGAAACACCATATATTTT.

The chain recombines TRBV29-1 with TRBJ2-5; 10 nucleotides line up with TRBD2. The CDR3 runs to 15 residues. The trim removed 4 bases at V and 7 bases at J, leaving 12 bases unmatched. Germline CDR1 is SQVTM and CDR2 is ANQGSEA. The CDR3 DNA sequence: TGCAGCGTTGCCCTGGGACTAGCGAGTGTAGGGACCCAGTACTTC. This sequence encodes CSVALGLASVGTQYF. The variable domain in full, with the rest retrieved from reference TRBV29-1 and TRBJ2-5, is SAVISQKPSRDICQRGTSLTIQCQVDSQVTMMFWYRQQPGQSLTLIATANQGSEATYESGFVIDKFPISRPNLTFSTLTVSNMSPEDSSIYLCSVALGLASVGTQYFGPGTRLLVL.

The chain couples TRBV4-2 to TRBJ2-3, with 8 bases identical to TRBD2. Per the germline V gene, CDR1 is LGHNA and CDR2 is YNFKEQ. V dropped 0 bases and J dropped 4; count of bases not matched to a gene: 6. The CDR3 loop spans 16 amino acids. The CDR3 DNA is TGTGCCAGCAGCCAAGATGAAACGGGAGGGCCAGATACGCAGTATTTT. Translation gives CASSQDETGGPDTQYF.